These 17 T cell receptor beta chains share one sample of origin, sequenced in a study of cytomegalovirus exposure and HLA in healthy donors. Sequenced by immunoSEQ multiplex PCR; TCRdb stores in-frame clones only, minus some. Among 180,000 or so clones listed, roughly 86% were seen once. Specimen: PBMCs. The receptors were gathered from a man aged 25 to 40 in good health and CMV-seropositive.

V and J are TRBV4-3 and TRBJ1-5, with a possible D match to TRBD1 (5 bases). The CDR3 spans 16 residues. Deletions cut 0 bases from V and 7 bases from J, with 16 bases between. CDR1 is LGHNA, CDR2 YSLEER, per germline. The CDR3 DNA reads as TGCGCCAGCAGCCAAGAGAGGGGAGGTGTGGGGCAGCCCCAGCATTTT. Translation gives CASSQERGGVGQPQHF.

This clone was seen more than once but under ten times. The chain links TRBV28 to TRBJ2-7, with 8 bases lining up with TRBD1. Per the germline V gene, CDR1 is MDHEN and CDR2 is SYDVKM. The CDR3 has 15 residues. The J segment lost 0 bases and the V segment lost 6 bases, leaving 7 bases of the junction unmatched. CDR3 loop: CASRLTGVSSYEQYF. For the CDR3, the DNA is TGTGCCAGCAGATTGACAGGGGTCAGCTCCTACGAGCAGTACTTC.

The chain joins TRBV7-9 to TRBJ1-3; no firm D call. This CDR3 has 11 residues. V was cut by 7 bases and J by 4 bases, with 5 bases left in between. Germline V gives CDR1 SEHNR, CDR2 FQNEAQ (reference sequence). The DNA for the CDR3 is TGTGCCAGCACCCCAGGAAACACCATATATTTT. Amino acid sequence: CASTPGNTIYF.

This clone showed up just once. V is TRBV27 and J is TRBJ2-3, with 7 bases identical to TRBD2. V shed 6 bases, J shed 2 bases, and the junction held 8 bases outside the gene matches. Per the germline V gene, CDR1 is MNHEY and CDR2 is SMNVEV (reference sequence). This CDR3 contains 15 residues. CDR3: CASSPTGLPTDTQYF. The CDR3 DNA sequence: TGTGCCAGCAGCCCTACGGGACTACCCACAGATACGCAGTATTTT.

J is TRBJ2-3 and V is TRBV7-6; 7 bases align to TRBD2. CDR3 length: 16 amino acids. Germline V gives CDR1 SGHVS, CDR2 FNYEAQ. Trimming removed 0 bases from V and 1 base from J; junction bases left unmatched: 4. This CDR3 reads CASSLAHGGGTDTQYF. The CDR3, as DNA: TGTGCCAGCAGCTTAGCGCATGGGGGGGGCACAGATACGCAGTATTTT.

The genes are TRBV9 and TRBJ1-3; D is uncertain. V was pared by 3 bases and J by 0 bases, with 10 bases between. Germline CDR1 reads SGDLS; CDR2 reads YYNGEE. The CDR3 totals 15 residues. The DNA for the CDR3 is TGTGCCAGCAGCGCGTCGGGCTTCTCTGGAAACACCATATATTTT. Amino acids: CASSASGFSGNTIYF.

The sample holds a few counts of this clone. The V gene is TRBV4-1, the J gene TRBJ1-1; possible D gene TRBD1, 5 bases. V dropped 0 bases and J dropped 1 base, with 9 bases sitting between them. The CDR3 has 15 amino acids. CDR1 MGHRA and CDR2 YSYEKL come from the germline V gene. The CDR3 sequence is CASSQDKGPNTEAFF. In DNA form, the CDR3 reads TGCGCCAGCAGCCAAGATAAGGGGCCGAACACTGAAGCTTTCTTT.

The chain joins TRBV7-2 to TRBJ2-1; 12 bases map to TRBD2. CDR3 length: 16 amino acids. The junction had 7 bases not matched to a gene; V was cut back by 1 base and J by 9 bases. Germline-derived CDR1 and CDR2 are SGHTA and FQGNSA. CDR3 coding DNA: TGTGCCAGCAGCTTAGTGGGAGGACTAGCGGGGAGTGAGCAGTTCTTC. It encodes CASSLVGGLAGSEQFF.

V is TRBV6-1 and J is TRBJ2-7, with D maybe TRBD1 (6 bases). Germline loops: CDR1 MNHNS, CDR2 SASEGT. This CDR3 contains 11 residues. The CDR3 nucleotides are TGTGCGAGTACAGGGACCTACGAGCAGTACTTC. This encodes CASTGTYEQYF.

The V and J genes are TRBV28 and TRBJ2-7; tentatively, D is TRBD2 (6 bases). The ends were cut back, 8 bases at V and 2 bases at J, with 13 bases in the middle. The CDR3 extends over 13 amino acids. CDR1 is MDHEN and CDR2 is SYDVKM in the germline V gene. CDR3 in amino acids: CASGSGATYEQYF. The CDR3 region has the DNA TGTGCCAGCGGTAGCGGAGCCACCTACGAGCAGTACTTC.

The rearrangement uses TRBV9 and TRBJ2-7; D possibly uses TRBD1 or TRBD2 (5 bases each). The CDR3 consists of 15 residues. Germline CDR1 is SGDLS and CDR2 is YYNGEE. The V gene lost 4 bases and the J gene lost 3 bases, with 17 bases spanning the gap. CDR3 sequence: CASSPGTAVIYEQYF. The CDR3 region has the DNA TGTGCCAGCAGCCCCGGGACGGCGGTTATCTACGAGCAGTACTTC.

As to this clone: A much bigger clone sits one base away, suggesting this may be a read error. The identical CDR3 is also encoded by other nucleotide sequences in the sample. The chain links TRBV28 to TRBJ1-2; D is unresolved. Germline CDR1 reads MDHEN; CDR2 reads SYDVKM. This CDR3 is built from 11 residues. With 5 bases removed from V and 3 bases from J, the gap between germline ends came to 4 bases. The CDR3 spells CASSADYGYTF. The CDR3 DNA reads as TGTGCCAGCAGTGCCGACTATGGCTACACCTTC.

The chain uses TRBV30 and TRBJ1-2; D call uncertain. V lost 4 bases and J lost 2, with 8 bases in between. The CDR3 has 12 amino acids. Germline CDR1 GTSNPN, CDR2 SVGIG (reference sequence). The CDR3 spells CAWTLGNYGYTF. The CDR3 DNA sequence: TGTGCCTGGACTTTAGGGAACTATGGCTACACCTTC.

This chain links TRBV5-4 with TRBJ2-3; 9 bases agree with TRBD2. Unmatched junction bases numbered 10, after V lost 2 bases and J lost 0 bases. The CDR3 contains 18 residues. Germline CDR1 and CDR2: SGHNT and YYREEE (reference sequence). CDR3 coding DNA: TGTGCCAGCAGCTTAGGGAGCGGGGGGTCGGTGAGCACAGATACGCAGTATTTT. This translates into CASSLGSGGSVSTDTQYF.

The chain joins TRBV28 to TRBJ1-1; 7 nucleotides line up with TRBD1. The CDR3 length is 15 residues. Germline lookup yields CDR1 MDHEN and CDR2 SYDVKM. Trimming at V came to 5 bases and at J to 0 bases, leaving 6 bases not matched to a gene. The chain's CDR3 is CASSPQGEVNTEAFF. In DNA, the CDR3 is TGTGCCAGCAGTCCCCAGGGGGAGGTGAACACTGAAGCTTTCTTT.

The CDR3 region is CASSLGQGGHEQYF. In nucleotides, the CDR3 is TGTGCCAGCAGCTTAGGACAGGGAGGACACGAGCAGTACTTC. The chain joins TRBV7-9 to TRBJ2-7; maybe TRBD1 (7 bases). The germline gives CDR1 SEHNR, CDR2 FQNEAQ (reference sequence). V lost 1 base and J lost 5, with 12 bases in between. The CDR3 has 14 residues.

This rearrangement joins TRBV29-1 to TRBJ2-1, with D uncertain. The CDR3 is 12 amino acids. Trimming removed 4 bases at V and 4 bases at J, with 8 bases between. Germline CDR1 SQVTM, CDR2 ANQGSEA. The CDR3 nucleotides are TGCAGCGTTGTCGAAAGATACAATGAGCAGTTCTTC. Translation: CSVVERYNEQFF.